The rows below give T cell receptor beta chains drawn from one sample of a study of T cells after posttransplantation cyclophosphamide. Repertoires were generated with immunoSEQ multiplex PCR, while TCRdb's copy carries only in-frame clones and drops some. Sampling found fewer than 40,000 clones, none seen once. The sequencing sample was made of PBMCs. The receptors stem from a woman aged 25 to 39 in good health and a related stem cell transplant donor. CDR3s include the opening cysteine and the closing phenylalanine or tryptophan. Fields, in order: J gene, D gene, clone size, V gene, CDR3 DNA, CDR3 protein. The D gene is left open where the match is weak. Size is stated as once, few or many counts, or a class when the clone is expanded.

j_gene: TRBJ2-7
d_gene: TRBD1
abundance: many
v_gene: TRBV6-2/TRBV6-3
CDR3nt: TGTGCCAGCAGCTCTCCGGGACAGGGGGACTACGAGCAGTACTTC
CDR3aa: CASSSPGQGDYEQYF

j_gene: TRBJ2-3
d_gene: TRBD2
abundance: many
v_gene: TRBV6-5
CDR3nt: TGTGCCAGCAGTTACGGGACTAGGTGTTATTTT
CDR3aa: CASSYGTRCYF

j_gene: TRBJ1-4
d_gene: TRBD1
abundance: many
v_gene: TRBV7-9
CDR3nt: TGTGCCAGCAGTTCTACAGGGGGCTTAAATGAAAAACTGTTTTTT
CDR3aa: CASSSTGGLNEKLFF

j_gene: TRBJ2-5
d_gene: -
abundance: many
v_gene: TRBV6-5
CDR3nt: TGTGCCAGCAGATCAGGGATTGGGGAGACCCAGTACTTC
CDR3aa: CASRSGIGETQYF

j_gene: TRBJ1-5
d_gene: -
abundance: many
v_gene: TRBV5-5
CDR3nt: TGTGCCAGCAGCTTGGGGGCAGGGGATCAGCCCCAGCATTTT
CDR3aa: CASSLGAGDQPQHF

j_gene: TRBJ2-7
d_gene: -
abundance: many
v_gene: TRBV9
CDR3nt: TGTGCCAGTGAGACAGGAAACTACGAGCAGTACTTC
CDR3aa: CASETGNYEQYF

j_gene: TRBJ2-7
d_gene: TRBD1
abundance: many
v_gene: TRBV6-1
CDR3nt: TGTGCCAGCAGTGAAGGGGAGACAGGGGCCTACGAGCAGTACTTC
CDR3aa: CASSEGETGAYEQYF

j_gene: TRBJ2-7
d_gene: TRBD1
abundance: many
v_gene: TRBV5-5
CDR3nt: TGTGCCAGCAGCTTGGGACAGGGCGGTTTCGAGCAGTACTTC
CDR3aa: CASSLGQGGFEQYF

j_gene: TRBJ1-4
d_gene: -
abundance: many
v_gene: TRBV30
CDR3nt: TGTGCCTGGAGTCACAATACGAATGAAAAACTGTTTTTT
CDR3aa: CAWSHNTNEKLFF

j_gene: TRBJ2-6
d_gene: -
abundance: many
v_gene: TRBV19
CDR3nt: TGTGCCAGTAAAGCGGGTGCTGGGGCCAACGTCCTGACTTTC
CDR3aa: CASKAGAGANVLTF

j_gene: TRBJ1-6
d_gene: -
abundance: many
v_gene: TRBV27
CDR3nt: TGTGCCAGCACCGGCTGGTCGGGGGACAATTCACCCCTCCACTTT
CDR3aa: CASTGWSGDNSPLHF

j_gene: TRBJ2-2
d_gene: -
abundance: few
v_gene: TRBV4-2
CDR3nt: TGTGCCAGCAGCCACCTTAAGTTTAGCGCCACCGGGGAGCTGTTTTTT
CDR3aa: CASSHLKFSATGELFF

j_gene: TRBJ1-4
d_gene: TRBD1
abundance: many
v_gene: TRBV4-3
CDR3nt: TGCGCCAGCAGCCCACAGGGGGCTACTAATGAAAAACTGTTTTTT
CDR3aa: CASSPQGATNEKLFF

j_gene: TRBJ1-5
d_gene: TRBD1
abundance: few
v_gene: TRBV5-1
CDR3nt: TGCGCCAGCAGCCAATGGGGACAGGAAAATCAGCCCCAGCATTTT
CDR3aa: CASSQWGQENQPQHF

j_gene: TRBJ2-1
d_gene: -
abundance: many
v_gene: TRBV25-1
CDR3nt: TGTGCCAGCAGTCTCACTCTCTCCTACAATGAGCAGTTCTTC
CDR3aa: CASSLTLSYNEQFF

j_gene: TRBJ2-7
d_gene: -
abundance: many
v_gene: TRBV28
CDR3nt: TGTGCCAGTACAGGATCCTACGAGCAGTACTTC
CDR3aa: CASTGSYEQYF

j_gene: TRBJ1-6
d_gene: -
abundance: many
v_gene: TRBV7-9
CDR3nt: TGTGCCAGCAGCTTGGGAGCGGGTCGGGATTCACCCCTCCACTTT
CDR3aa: CASSLGAGRDSPLHF

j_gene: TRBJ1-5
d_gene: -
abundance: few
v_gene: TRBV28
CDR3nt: TGTGCCAGCAGTTTAGGAGGCGGCTTCAATCAGCCCCAGCATTTT
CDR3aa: CASSLGGGFNQPQHF

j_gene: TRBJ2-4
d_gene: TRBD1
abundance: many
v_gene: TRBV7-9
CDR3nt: TGTGCCAGCAGCTTAGCGTACAGGGGAATAGCCAAAAACATTCAGTACTTC
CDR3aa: CASSLAYRGIAKNIQYF

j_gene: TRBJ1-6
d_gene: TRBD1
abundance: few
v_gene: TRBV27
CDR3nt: TGTGCCAGCAGACAGGGGTTTAGCTCCTATAATTCACCCCTCCACTTT
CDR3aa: CASRQGFSSYNSPLHF

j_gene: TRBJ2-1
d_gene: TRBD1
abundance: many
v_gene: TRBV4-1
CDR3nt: TGCGCCAGCAGCCAAAGGAGGAAGGGGGCTGAATTTAATGAGCAGTTCTTC
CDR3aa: CASSQRRKGAEFNEQFF